The clone carrying this TCR beta chain was observed at least ten times. This CDR3 comprises 15 residues. J gave up 6 bases and V 6 bases, and 11 bases lay outside the gene matches. Germline loops: CDR1 MGHRA, CDR2 YSYEKL. The data were taken from a study of T cells in Graves' hyperthyroidism and ophthalmopathy. TCR beta CDR3 sequences were amplified from RNA transcripts. With the HTBI primer set, the TCR CDR3 went through a first round of RT-PCR. TCRdb independently ran MiXCR on the multiplex PCR reads; one entry per CDR3 protein. The profile shows 350,000 to 400,000 distinct CDR3 sequences, around 14% of them singletons.

The source is a woman aged 60-75 years with Graves' hyperthyroidism. Sequenced input: blood. J is TRBJ2-3 and V is TRBV4-1; 8 bases are a match to TRBD1. The CDR3 coding sequence is TGCGCCAGCAGAGAGCAAGACAGGGGACGGGATACGCAGTATTTT. Its protein product is CASREQDRGRDTQYF.